This T cell receptor (beta chain) was captured by sequencing in a study of cytomegalovirus exposure and HLA in healthy donors. Study-wide results and caveats: Among TCR sequences, most were rare, though some public TCRs appeared in many donors. About 87% or about 30% of the time was how often most TCR beta V segments were productive, according to an earlier analysis.

Although they were nominally healthy when sampled, donors likely had unrecorded immune exposures. Researchers ran the PCR with 60 Vbeta and 13 Jbeta primers. Clones were read by immunoSEQ multiplex PCR, and TCRdb kept only the in-frame ones, dropping some. In the table there are about 130,000 clones, around 77% of which are singletons. Germline V gives CDR1 MNHEY, CDR2 SMNVEV (reference sequence). Unmatched junction bases numbered 5, after V lost 5 bases and J lost 4 bases. The CDR3 spans 13 residues. Regarding this clone: Its matching antigen is unknown.

Sequencing was carried out using PBMCs. This TCR came from a man over 45 in good health and CMV-seronegative. The genes are TRBV27 and TRBJ2-7, with 7 bases lining up with TRBD1. The CDR3 loop reads CASSRDSAYEQYF. CDR3 coding DNA: TGTGCCAGCAGTAGGGACAGTGCATACGAGCAGTACTTC.